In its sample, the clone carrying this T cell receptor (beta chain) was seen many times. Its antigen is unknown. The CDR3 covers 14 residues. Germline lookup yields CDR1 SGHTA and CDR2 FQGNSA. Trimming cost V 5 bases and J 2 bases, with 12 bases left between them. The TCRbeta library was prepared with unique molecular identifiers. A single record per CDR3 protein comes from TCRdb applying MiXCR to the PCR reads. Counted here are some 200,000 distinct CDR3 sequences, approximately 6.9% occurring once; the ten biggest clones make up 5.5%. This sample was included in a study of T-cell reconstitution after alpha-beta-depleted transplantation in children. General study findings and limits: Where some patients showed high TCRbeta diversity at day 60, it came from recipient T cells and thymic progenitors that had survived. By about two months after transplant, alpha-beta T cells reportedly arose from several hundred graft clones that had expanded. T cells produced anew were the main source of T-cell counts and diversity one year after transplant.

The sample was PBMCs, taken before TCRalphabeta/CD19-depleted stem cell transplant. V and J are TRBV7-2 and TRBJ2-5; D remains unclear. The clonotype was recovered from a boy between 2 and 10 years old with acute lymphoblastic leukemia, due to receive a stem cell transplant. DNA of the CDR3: TGTGCCAGCAGCCGTGAATTCGGACAAGAGACCCAGTACTTC. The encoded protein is CASSREFGQETQYF.